These 21 T cell receptor beta chains were sequenced from one sample in a study of long-term antiretroviral therapy in people with HIV. Version v3.0 of the immunoSEQ assay was performed at survey level. The data were produced by immunoSEQ multiplex PCR, yet TCRdb's version contains in-frame clones alone and is incomplete. The sample lists approximately 29,000 clones; around 90% were seen once. Source: unsorted PBMCs, taken about 5.5 years after starting antiretroviral therapy. All receptors derive from a woman in her thirties or forties with HIV.

The chain combines TRBV4-2 with TRBJ2-7; D remains unclear. This CDR3 has 16 residues. V was shortened by 0 bases and J by 3 bases, with 15 bases between the two germline ends. CDR1 and CDR2 from the germline V gene are LGHNA and YNFKEQ. The CDR3: CASSQEIGSNSYEQYF. For the CDR3, the DNA is TGTGCCAGCAGCCAAGAGATTGGCAGTAACAGCTACGAGCAGTACTTC.

The chain combines TRBV18 with TRBJ1-1; TRBD1 is a possible D gene (6 bases). The CDR3 length is 13 residues. Trimming stripped 7 bases from V and 1 base from J, with 10 bases between. Germline-derived CDR1 and CDR2 are KGHSH and LQKENI. CDR3 protein: CASLTQGNTEAFF. Here the CDR3 DNA reads TGTGCCAGCTTAACACAGGGGAACACTGAAGCTTTCTTT.

V usage is TRBV6-6 and J usage is TRBJ2-3; D uncertain. The germline V gene encodes CDR1 MNHNY and CDR2 SVGAGI (reference sequence). The CDR3 is 14 amino acids. The V gene lost 4 bases and the J gene lost 0 bases, with 8 bases spanning the gap. CDR3 amino acids: CASSFYASTDTQYF. CDR3 DNA sequence: TGTGCCAGCAGTTTTTATGCTAGCACAGATACGCAGTATTTT.

The V call is TRBV7-6, the J call TRBJ2-1, with TRBD2 identical over 14 bases. The trim removed 3 bases at V and 10 bases at J, leaving 11 bases unmatched. The germline gives CDR1 SGHVS, CDR2 FNYEAQ. The CDR3 is made up of 17 amino acids. The CDR3 sequence is CASSFAPTSGGALEQFF. Here the CDR3 DNA reads TGTGCCAGCAGCTTTGCCCCGACTAGCGGGGGGGCGTTGGAGCAGTTCTTC.

The CDR3 coding sequence is TGTGCCAGCAGCTTGGCTTGGGTGGGCACCGGGGAGCTGTTTTTT. Protein sequence: CASSLAWVGTGELFF. The chain uses TRBV5-6 and TRBJ2-2; D call uncertain. Trimming removed 0 bases from V and 4 bases from J, with 10 bases in between. The CDR3 is 15 amino acids. The V gene's germline CDR1 is SGHDT and CDR2 YYEEEE.

The gene calls are TRBV5-5 and TRBJ1-1; weak D call: TRBD1 (5 bases). The CDR3 spans 14 residues. Germline assignment: CDR1 SGHKS and CDR2 YYEKEE (reference sequence). The V end lost 6 bases, the J end lost 1 base, and 13 bases lay between the germline ends. The CDR3 nucleotides read TGTGCCAGCACCGCAGGACACCCGAACACTGAAGCTTTCTTT. Protein: CASTAGHPNTEAFF.

The J gene is TRBJ2-6, the V gene TRBV6-5; 8 nucleotides match TRBD1. Germline V gives CDR1 MNHEY, CDR2 SVGAGI. This CDR3 spans 15 amino acids. The CDR3 here is CATGQEITGANVLTF. DNA of the CDR3: TGTGCTACGGGACAGGAAATAACTGGGGCCAACGTCCTGACTTTC.

The gene calls are TRBV11-3 and TRBJ2-7; maybe TRBD1 (6 bases). Germline CDR1 and CDR2: SGHNT and YENEEA. This CDR3 is 14 amino acids long. V lost 4 bases and J 3 bases, leaving 13 bases between the germline ends. CDR3 in DNA: TGTGCCAGCAGCTCGCCAAACAGGGTCTACGAGCAGTACTTC. Translating it yields CASSSPNRVYEQYF.

The V call is TRBV19, the J call TRBJ2-7; the D is unclear. V was clipped by 5 bases and J by 1 base, with 12 bases between them. CDR3 length: 14 amino acids. Germline V gene data show CDR1 as LNHDA and CDR2 as SQIVND (reference sequence). Written as DNA, the CDR3 is TGTGCCAGTAGTGATTCGTTTGGGTCCTACGAGCAGTACTTC. Translation gives CASSDSFGSYEQYF.

The gene calls are TRBV11-2 and TRBJ1-5; 7 bases match TRBD1. The germline gives CDR1 SGHAT, CDR2 FQNNGV. This CDR3 is built from 17 residues. Unmatched junction bases numbered 7, after V lost 0 bases and J lost 2 bases. This CDR3 is CASSLDSFRGGNQPQHF. The CDR3 DNA is TGTGCCAGCAGCTTAGATTCTTTCAGGGGGGGCAATCAGCCCCAGCATTTT.

The rearrangement uses TRBV5-6 and TRBJ2-5; TRBD1 aligns across 7 bases. After removal of 1 base from V and 5 bases from J, the junction contained 8 bases not matched to a gene. The CDR3 contains 15 residues. Germline V gives CDR1 SGHDT, CDR2 YYEEEE. This CDR3 reads CASSLRAGGTETQYF. CDR3 sequence (DNA): TGTGCCAGCAGCTTGAGGGCAGGGGGTACCGAGACCCAGTACTTC.

This chain uses TRBV19 with TRBJ2-1; D is perhaps TRBD1 (6 bases). Germline V gives CDR1 LNHDA, CDR2 SQIVND (reference sequence). V gave up 3 bases and J gave up 3 bases, with 18 bases separating them. The CDR3 is 17 residues long. CDR3: CASSMAGVRVFYNEQFF. CDR3 nucleotide sequence: TGTGCCAGTAGTATGGCAGGGGTGAGGGTTTTCTACAATGAGCAGTTCTTC. Combining the CDR3 with reference TRBV19 and TRBJ2-1 gives the whole variable domain DGGITQSPKYLFRKEGQNVTLSCEQNLNHDAMYWYRQDPGQGLRLIYYSQIVNDFQKGDIAEGYSVSREKKESFPLTVTSAQKNPTAFYLCASSMAGVRVFYNEQFFGPGTRLTVL.

The genes are TRBV5-8 and TRBJ2-7, with D possibly being TRBD1 or TRBD2 (5 bases each). The CDR3 spans 15 residues. Trimming took 4 bases from V and 2 from J, leaving 16 bases between them. Per germline, CDR1 SGHTS and CDR2 YDEGEE. CDR3 region: CASSRGTLGPYEQYF. CDR3 in DNA: TGTGCCAGCAGCCGAGGGACCCTAGGGCCCTACGAGCAGTACTTC.

V and J are TRBV5-1 and TRBJ2-1, with TRBD1 as a possible D gene (5 bases). The V and J ends lost 2 bases and 0 bases respectively, with 9 bases between them. The germline V gene encodes CDR1 SGHRS and CDR2 YFSETQ. The CDR3 covers 15 residues. The CDR3 protein is CASSFTGISYNEQFF. The CDR3 coding sequence is TGCGCCAGCAGCTTTACAGGTATCTCCTACAATGAGCAGTTCTTC.

The chain has TRBV19 and TRBJ1-3; 7 nucleotides align to TRBD1. Looked up from germline, CDR1 is LNHDA and CDR2 is SQIVND (reference sequence). The CDR3 extends over 13 amino acids. V lost 9 bases, J lost 5 bases, and 7 bases stayed unmatched. The CDR3 reads CASRDRSRNTIYF. The CDR3 nucleotides are TGTGCCAGCCGGGACAGATCTAGAAACACCATATATTTT.

The V call is TRBV7-6, the J call TRBJ2-3; TRBD1 agrees at 7 bases. Germline CDR1 SGHVS, CDR2 FNYEAQ. This CDR3 spans 15 amino acids. J was trimmed by 5 bases and V by 4 bases; bases with no gene match: 9. CDR3 coding DNA: TGTGCCAGCAGCTCGGCCCCGAGGGGGCTAGATACGCAGTATTTT. Translating gives CASSSAPRGLDTQYF. Using reference TRBV7-6 and TRBJ2-3 for the parts outside the CDR3, the full variable domain is GAGVSQSPRYKVTKRGQDVALRCDPISGHVSLYWYRQALGQGPEFLTYFNYEAQQDKSGLPNDRFSAERPEGSISTLTIQRTEQRDSAMYRCASSSAPRGLDTQYFGPGTRLTVL.

This rearrangement joins TRBV7-6 to TRBJ2-7; 14 bases map to TRBD2. After removal of 6 bases from V and 6 bases from J, the junction contained 10 bases not matched to a gene. Germline CDR1 reads SGHVS; CDR2 reads FNYEAQ. The CDR3 consists of 16 residues. CDR3 DNA: TGTGCCAGCAGTTCCGGACTAGCGGGAGGAGGGTTCGAGCAGTACTTC. Encoded protein: CASSSGLAGGGFEQYF.

This clone was detected once. The rearrangement joins TRBV30 to TRBJ2-3; D call uncertain. Germline V gene lookup returns CDR1 GTSNPN and CDR2 SVGIG (reference sequence). The CDR3 extends over 14 amino acids. The V and J ends lost 2 bases and 6 bases respectively, with 15 bases between them. This CDR3 reads CAWSPGVSGDTQYF. Written as DNA, the CDR3 is TGTGCCTGGAGTCCCGGAGTATCTGGGGATACGCAGTATTTT.

The gene calls are TRBV14 and TRBJ1-4; D not certain. This CDR3 is 12 amino acids long. CDR1 and CDR2 (germline): SGHDN, FVKESK. The ends were cut back, 1 base at V and 8 bases at J, with 5 bases in the middle. CDR3 sequence reads: CASSQVREKLFF. The CDR3, as DNA: TGTGCCAGCAGCCAAGTGAGAGAAAAACTGTTTTTT.

The chain couples TRBV29-1 to TRBJ2-7; tentatively, D is TRBD2 (6 bases). The V gene's germline CDR1 is SQVTM and CDR2 ANQGSEA. V shed 7 bases and J shed 3 bases, with 13 bases lying between them. CDR3 length equals 12 residues. The CDR3 nucleotides read TGCAGCGGTCGGGACTCCTTCTACGAGCAGTACTTC. Translated, it gives CSGRDSFYEQYF.

This clone was observed a single time. V is TRBV30 and J is TRBJ1-5; D gene ambiguous. Germline V gene lookup returns CDR1 GTSNPN and CDR2 SVGIG (reference sequence). The CDR3 loop spans 15 amino acids. The V end lost 2 bases, the J end lost 0 bases, and 11 bases lay between the germline ends. CDR3 residues: CAWSRKETSNQPQHF. CDR3 DNA sequence: TGTGCCTGGAGTCGGAAGGAAACTAGCAATCAGCCCCAGCATTTT.